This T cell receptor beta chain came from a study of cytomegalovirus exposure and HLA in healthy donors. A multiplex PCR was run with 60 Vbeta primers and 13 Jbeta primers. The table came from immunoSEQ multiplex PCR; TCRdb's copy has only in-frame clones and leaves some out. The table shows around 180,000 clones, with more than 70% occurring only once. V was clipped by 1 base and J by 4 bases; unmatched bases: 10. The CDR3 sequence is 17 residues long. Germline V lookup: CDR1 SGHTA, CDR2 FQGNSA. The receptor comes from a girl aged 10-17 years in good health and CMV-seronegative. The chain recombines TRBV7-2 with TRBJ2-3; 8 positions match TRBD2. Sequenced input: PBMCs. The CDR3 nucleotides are TGTGCCAGCAGCTTAGATCTGCGGGGGGCAGGGTCAGATACGCAGTATTTT. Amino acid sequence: CASSLDLRGAGSDTQYF.